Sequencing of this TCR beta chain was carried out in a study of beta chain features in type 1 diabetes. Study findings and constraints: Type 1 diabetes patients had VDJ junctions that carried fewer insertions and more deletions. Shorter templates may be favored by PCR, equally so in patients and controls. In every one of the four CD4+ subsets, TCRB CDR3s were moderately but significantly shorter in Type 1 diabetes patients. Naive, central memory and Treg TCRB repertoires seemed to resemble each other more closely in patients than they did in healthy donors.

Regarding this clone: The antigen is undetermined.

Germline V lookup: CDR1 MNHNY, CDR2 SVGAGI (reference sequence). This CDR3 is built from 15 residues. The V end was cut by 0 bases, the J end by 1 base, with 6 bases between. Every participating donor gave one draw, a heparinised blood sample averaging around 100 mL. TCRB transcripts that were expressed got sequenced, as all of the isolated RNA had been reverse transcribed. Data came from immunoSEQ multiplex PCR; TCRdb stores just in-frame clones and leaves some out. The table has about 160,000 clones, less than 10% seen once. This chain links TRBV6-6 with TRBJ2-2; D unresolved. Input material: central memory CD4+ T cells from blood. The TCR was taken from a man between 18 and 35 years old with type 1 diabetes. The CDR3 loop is CASSYSTGNTGELFF. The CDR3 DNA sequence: TGTGCCAGCAGTTACTCGACTGGGAACACCGGGGAGCTGTTTTTT.